Following are 22 T cell receptor beta chains from one sample sequenced in a study of cytomegalovirus exposure and HLA in healthy donors. PCR primers comprised 60 Vbeta and 13 Jbeta primers. Assay used: immunoSEQ multiplex PCR; TCRdb lists only in-frame clones, some missing. The table includes 210,000 or so clones, approximately 87% detected once. The sample was PBMCs. Receptors were obtained from a human donor in good health.

The J gene is TRBJ2-7, the V gene TRBV4-2; maybe TRBD2 (6 bases). The V end lost 0 bases, the J end lost 0 bases, and 15 bases lay between the germline ends. Germline CDR1 reads LGHNA; CDR2 reads YNFKEQ. The length of the CDR3 is 17 residues. CDR3 protein: CASSQEGDSNPSYEQYF. As DNA, the CDR3 is TGTGCCAGCAGCCAAGAGGGGGACTCGAACCCCTCCTACGAGCAGTACTTC.

Turning to this clone: Different DNA sequences within this sample yield the same CDR3. The chain employs TRBV7-2 and TRBJ1-1; possible D gene TRBD1, 5 bases. This CDR3 spans 15 amino acids. Germline V gene data show CDR1 as SGHTA and CDR2 as FQGNSA. Trimming stripped 2 bases from V and 1 base from J, with 11 bases between. The CDR3 sequence is CASSLLGQGNTEAFF. CDR3 DNA sequence: TGTGCCAGCAGCTTACTTGGTCAGGGGAACACTGAAGCTTTCTTT.

The chain combines TRBV5-5 with TRBJ2-7; 13 bases match TRBD2. Germline CDR1 reads SGHKS; CDR2 reads YYEKEE (reference sequence). This CDR3 is built from 18 residues. Trimming at V came to 4 bases and at J to 0 bases, leaving 10 bases not matched to a gene. CDR3 nucleotides: TGTGCCAGCAGCCCGGAGGGACTAGCGGGGCAACTCTCCTACGAGCAGTACTTC. Translation: CASSPEGLAGQLSYEQYF.

The chain joins TRBV10-3 to TRBJ1-2; 7 positions agree with TRBD1. The CDR3 length is 15 residues. V lost 0 bases to trimming and J lost 2 bases; unmatched junction nucleotides: 3. Looked up from germline, CDR1 is ENHRY and CDR2 is SYGVKD. The CDR3: CAISESGQYNYGYTF. The CDR3 bases are TGTGCCATCAGTGAGTCGGGACAGTACAACTATGGCTACACCTTC.

This clone was recorded once. The chain is built from TRBV6-5 and TRBJ2-7; D is unresolved. Germline CDR1 reads MNHEY; CDR2 reads SVGAGI. V was shortened by 0 bases and J by 4 bases, with 10 bases between the two germline ends. This CDR3 has 14 residues. CDR3 sequence (DNA): TGTGCCAGCAGTTACTCGAGTCAGGTATACGAGCAGTACTTC. Residues: CASSYSSQVYEQYF.

This rearrangement joins TRBV28 to TRBJ2-7, with D possibly TRBD1 on 6 matching bases. The CDR3 consists of 12 residues. CDR1 and CDR2 from the germline V gene are MDHEN and SYDVKM. The V end was cut by 5 bases, the J end by 7 bases, with 12 bases between. CDR3 nucleotide sequence: TGTGCCAGCAGTACGCCTAGGGGGGAGCAGTACTTC. This sequence encodes CASSTPRGEQYF.

The rearrangement uses TRBV27 and TRBJ2-5, with D possibly being TRBD2 (6 bases). The CDR3 spans 14 residues. Germline-derived CDR1 and CDR2 are MNHEY and SMNVEV (reference sequence). The V end lost 5 bases, the J end lost 4 bases, and 14 bases lay between the germline ends. CDR3 nucleotides: TGTGCCAGCAGTCACCATAGGGAGGCAGAGACCCAGTACTTC. Its protein is CASSHHREAETQYF.

The chain carries TRBV23-1 and TRBJ1-4, with D possibly matching TRBD1 (5 bases). TRBV23-1 is flagged as an ORF with uncertain function. The CDR3 spans 14 residues. V was shortened by 6 bases and J by 2 bases, with 10 bases between the two germline ends. CDR3 sequence reads: CASRPGGTNEKLFF. The CDR3 DNA is TGCGCCAGCAGACCCGGGGGGACTAATGAAAAACTGTTTTTT.

The gene calls are TRBV15 and TRBJ1-6, with a possible D match to TRBD1 (6 bases). This CDR3 contains 15 residues. Trimming pared 5 bases from V and 8 bases from J, leaving 16 bases between. Germline V CDR1 and CDR2: LNHNV, YYDKDF (reference sequence). This CDR3 is CATSQDGGNYSPLHF. CDR3 bases: TGTGCCACCAGCCAAGATGGGGGCAATTATTCACCCCTCCACTTT.

The DNA for the CDR3 is TGTGCCAGCAGCCCACTCAAGGGGGACATACAACCGAACACTGAAGCTTTCTTT. Amino acid sequence: CASSPLKGDIQPNTEAFF. The chain links TRBV7-9 to TRBJ1-1; possible D gene TRBD1, 6 bases. CDR1 SEHNR and CDR2 FQNEAQ come from the germline V gene (reference sequence). The CDR3 runs to 18 residues. V was cut by 5 bases and J by 1 base, with 23 bases left in between.

J is TRBJ2-1 and V is TRBV7-8; 7 bases are shared with TRBD2. Per germline, CDR1 SGHVS and CDR2 FQNEAQ. This CDR3 has 18 amino acids. J was trimmed by 7 bases and V by 5 bases; bases with no gene match: 20. As DNA, the CDR3 is TGTGCCAGCAGCGAAAAACCCCTAGGGCGGGAGTTTGGTAATGAGCAGTTCTTC. Amino acids: CASSEKPLGREFGNEQFF.

The table lists this clone with a few counts. V is TRBV18 and J is TRBJ1-1, with TRBD1 as a possible D gene (5 bases). Germline-derived CDR1 and CDR2 are KGHSH and LQKENI. V lost 3 bases and J 5 bases, leaving 16 bases between the germline ends. The CDR3 consists of 15 residues. The CDR3: CASSPFQGIGTEAFF. The CDR3 DNA follows: TGTGCCAGCTCACCGTTCCAGGGAATCGGGACTGAAGCTTTCTTT.

CDR3 nucleotides: TGTGCCAGCAGTGAACGTCGAGTCACCGGGGAGCTGTTTTTT. Translation gives CASSERRVTGELFF. V is TRBV2 and J is TRBJ2-2; no clear D. The CDR3 covers 14 residues. Germline V gene data show CDR1 as SNHLY and CDR2 as FYNNEI. V lost 2 bases and J 4 bases, leaving 8 bases between the germline ends. The whole variable domain, remainder taken from reference TRBV2 and TRBJ2-2, is EPEVTQTPSHQVTQMGQEVILRCVPISNHLYFYWYRQILGQKVEFLVSFYNNEISEKSEIFDDQFSVERPDGSNFTLKIRSTKLEDSAMYFCASSERRVTGELFFGEGSRLTVL.

The chain joins TRBV27 to TRBJ2-1, with 11 bases identical to TRBD2. Germline loops: CDR1 MNHEY, CDR2 SMNVEV (reference sequence). With 4 bases clipped from V and 8 bases from J, the junction kept 7 bases outside the gene matches. CDR3 length equals 15 residues. In nucleotides, the CDR3 is TGTGCCAGCAGTTGGGGCTTAGCGGGAGGGTATGAGCAGTTCTTC. Translated: CASSWGLAGGYEQFF.

The chain has TRBV7-2 and TRBJ2-7; no reliable D call. The V end lost 0 bases, the J end lost 5 bases, and 8 bases lay between the germline ends. CDR1 is SGHTA, CDR2 FQGNSA, per germline. CDR3 length equals 13 residues. The CDR3 spells CASSLAPLHEQYF. DNA for the CDR3: TGTGCCAGCAGCTTAGCGCCACTCCACGAGCAGTACTTC.

The chain recombines TRBV11-1 with TRBJ2-1; 8 bases match TRBD2. V lost 8 bases to trimming and J lost 0 bases; unmatched junction nucleotides: 3. Germline assignment: CDR1 SGHAT and CDR2 FQDESV (reference sequence). This CDR3 has 14 residues. CDR3 sequence: CASESGSSYNEQFF. The CDR3 DNA reads as TGTGCCAGCGAGAGCGGGAGCTCCTACAATGAGCAGTTCTTC.

This chain uses TRBV18 with TRBJ1-5; 10 positions match TRBD1. V lost 2 bases to trimming and J lost 9 bases; unmatched junction nucleotides: 4. The CDR3 covers 14 residues. Germline V gene data show CDR1 as KGHSH and CDR2 as LQKENI. CDR3 DNA: TGTGCCAGCTCACCAGGACAGGGGGGAAGGCCCCAGCATTTT. Residues: CASSPGQGGRPQHF. The full variable domain, with the rest looked up from reference TRBV18 and TRBJ1-5, is NAGVMQNPRHLVRRRGQEARLRCSPMKGHSHVYWYRQLPEEGLKFMVYLQKENIIDESGMPKERFSAEFPKEGPSILRIQQVVRGDSAAYFCASSPGQGGRPQHFGDGTRLSIL.

The J gene is TRBJ2-3, the V gene TRBV7-3, with 11 positions matching TRBD2. The V gene end was trimmed by 5 bases and the J gene end by 5 bases; junction bases not matched to a gene: 6. CDR1 is SGHTA, CDR2 FQGTGA, per germline. The CDR3 has 15 amino acids. The CDR3 reads CASSPLAGEGDTQYF. The CDR3 DNA sequence: TGTGCCAGCAGCCCACTAGCGGGAGAGGGAGATACGCAGTATTTT. Full variable domain (rest looked up from reference TRBV7-3 and TRBJ2-3): GAGVSQTPSNKVTEKGKYVELRCDPISGHTALYWYRQSLGQGPEFLIYFQGTGAADDSGLPNDRFFAVRPEGSVSTLKIQRTERGDSAVYLCASSPLAGEGDTQYFGPGTRLTVL.

This chain connects TRBV2 to TRBJ1-1, with TRBD1 matching over 7 bases. J was trimmed by 3 bases and V by 7 bases; bases with no gene match: 8. The CDR3 spans 14 residues. Per the germline V gene, CDR1 is SNHLY and CDR2 is FYNNEI. CDR3 region: CASKKTGSDTEAFF. CDR3 nucleotides: TGTGCCAGCAAGAAGACAGGGTCGGACACTGAAGCTTTCTTT.

The rearrangement links TRBV28 to TRBJ2-2, with 7 bases lining up with TRBD2. The J segment lost 0 bases and the V segment lost 5 bases, leaving 3 bases of the junction unmatched. Germline CDR1 reads MDHEN; CDR2 reads SYDVKM. The CDR3 extends over 15 amino acids. CDR3 sequence reads: CASSHLAANTGELFF. The DNA of the CDR3 is TGTGCCAGCAGTCATCTAGCGGCGAACACCGGGGAGCTGTTTTTT.

V usage is TRBV6-5 and J usage is TRBJ2-1; perhaps TRBD2 as D (6 bases). This CDR3 spans 14 amino acids. Deletions cut 5 bases from V and 2 bases from J, with 10 bases between. Germline values: CDR1 MNHEY, CDR2 SVGAGI. The CDR3 sequence: CASSRLVTYNEQFF. CDR3 DNA sequence: TGTGCCAGCAGTAGACTAGTTACCTACAATGAGCAGTTCTTC.

As for this clone: Germline and junction disagree at one end, which may indicate a read error. V gene TRBV7-9 combines with J gene TRBJ2-7; 9 bases fit TRBD2. The CDR3 has 16 residues. Germline CDR1 and CDR2: SEHNR and FQNEAQ (reference sequence). DNA of the CDR3: TGTTCCAGCAGCGCCGGGACTAGCTCCCAACCCCACGAGCAGTACTTC. The encoded protein is CSSSAGTSSQPHEQYF.